The subject of this entry is one T cell receptor (beta chain). The CDR3 spans 14 residues. CDR1 is SQVTM and CDR2 is ANQGSEA in the germline V gene. V lost 7 bases and J lost 5; bases outside the gene matches: 5. Blood CD8+ and CD4+ T cells underwent high-throughput TCR beta sequencing. TEMRA cells were enriched by FACS, while CD8+ and CD4+ T cells were obtained through a negative isolation that was performed magnetically. The RNA input was about 0.5 to 1 ug, and it was reverse transcribed with random hexamers. The CDR3 of TCR beta was amplified by immunoSEQ multiplex PCR across 54 Vbeta and 13 Jbeta. TCRdb recomputed calls from the immunoSEQ multiplex PCR reads with MiXCR, one row per CDR3 protein. The sample shows about 200,000 distinct CDR3 sequences, nearly 95% of them seen only once. The data derive from a study of CD8 T cells in Susac syndrome.

Sequenced input: CD4+ T cells from PBMCs. V and J are TRBV29-1 and TRBJ2-1; TRBD2 aligns across 13 bases. The source is a human donor with multiple sclerosis. CDR3 in amino acids: CSGAGTSGNNEQFF. CDR3 DNA: TGCAGCGGAGCCGGGACTAGCGGGAACAATGAGCAGTTCTTC.